The clone carrying this T cell receptor beta chain occurred a few times. Its cognate antigen is unknown. Trimming left V 1 base short and J 8 bases short, with 11 bases between. The CDR3 has 13 residues. Germline CDR1 reads MGHRA; CDR2 reads YSYEKL. The data originate from a study of T cell repertoires in cytomegalovirus infection. In the study overall: As its CMV epitopes, the study selected recently identified HLA-C-restricted and well-studied HLA-B-restricted targets. CMV infection together with matching HLA type was indicated by public TCR beta signatures. Study-wide results and caveats: The ex vivo response was dominated by HLA-C-restricted CMV-specific TCR beta clonotypes. Using cumulative public TCR beta family frequency, the authors identified those who carried CMV together with the relevant HLA.

MiXCR was run by TCRdb on the reads, yielding one entry per CDR3 protein. The table includes about a million distinct CDR3 sequences, around 30% detected once. The sequencing here drew on cultured CD8+ T cells from PBMCs, taken from culture after CMV antigen stimulation. The sequence was collected from a human donor in good health (CMV status not recorded). Some clones in this sample may be carry-over from other donors' samples. The J gene is TRBJ1-2, the V gene TRBV4-1; D not resolved. CDR3 amino acids: CASSQVSAGGYTF. CDR3 in DNA: TGCGCCAGCAGCCAAGTGTCGGCGGGCGGCTACACCTTC.